This T cell receptor (beta chain) was documented in a study of blood T cell repertoires in COVID-19. Per germline, CDR1 MNHEY and CDR2 SVGEGT. With 6 bases removed from V and 0 bases from J, the gap between germline ends came to 12 bases. This CDR3 spans 15 amino acids. Study processing details: For nucleated cells, counts were estimated from reference gene primer amplification. Method: immunoSEQ multiplex PCR; TCRdb's copy keeps in-frame clones and lacks some. V and J calls and clone size are those listed in that table; D and trimming were worked out from the DNA. The repertoire holds some 48,000 clones, with approximately 85% as singletons.

Sequencing was done on a sample of peripheral blood. The chain carries TRBV6-2 or TRBV6-3 and TRBJ1-3; no definite D call. The TCR was taken from a human donor with acute or convalescent COVID-19. The donor label of this sample is uncertain. CDR3 in amino acids: CASRPTESSGNTIYF. CDR3 nucleotide sequence: TGTGCCAGCAGGCCTACAGAGAGCTCTGGAAACACCATATATTTT.